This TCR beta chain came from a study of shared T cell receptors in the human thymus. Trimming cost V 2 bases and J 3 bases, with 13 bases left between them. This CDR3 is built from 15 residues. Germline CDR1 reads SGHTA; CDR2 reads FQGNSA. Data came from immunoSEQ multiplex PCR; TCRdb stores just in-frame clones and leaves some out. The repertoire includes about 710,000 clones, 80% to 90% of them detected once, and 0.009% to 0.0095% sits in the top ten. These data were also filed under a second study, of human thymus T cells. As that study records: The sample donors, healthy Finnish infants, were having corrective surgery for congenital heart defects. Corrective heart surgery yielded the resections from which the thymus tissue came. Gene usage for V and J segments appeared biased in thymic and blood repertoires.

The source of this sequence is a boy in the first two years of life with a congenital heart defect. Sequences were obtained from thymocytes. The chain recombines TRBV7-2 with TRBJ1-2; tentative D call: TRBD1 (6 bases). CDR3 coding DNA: TGTGCCAGCAGCTTAAGGGGGGGTGTAGACTATGGCTACACCTTC. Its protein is CASSLRGGVDYGYTF.